The T cell receptor (beta chain) under discussion was sequenced for a study of cytomegalovirus exposure and HLA in healthy donors. Study outcomes and limitations: Later analysis showed TCR association rates varying by HLA locus, highest for DRB1 and lowest for HLA-C. Associated with cytomegalovirus, according to the listing, were 150 to 200 TCR beta chains.

Amplification used 60 Vbeta primers and 13 Jbeta primers. Under the authors' procedure: There were about 80 million unique TCR beta chains by a later count, and about 12 million of them were shared. Libraries were prepared by immunoSEQ multiplex PCR; TCRdb keeps only in-frame clonotypes and omits some of them. Clone size and the V and J calls come from that table; the DNA yielded D and trimming. Here the sample spans about 83,000 clones, about 81% being singletons. Points on this clone: Antigen: not known.

The sequencing input was PBMCs. The sequence came from a man in his 60s in good health and CMV-seronegative.

The CDR3 is CASSLEGLYQPQHF. The CDR3 DNA follows: TGTGCCAGCAGCTTAGAGGGGCTTTACCAGCCCCAGCATTTT. The chain links TRBV7-8 to TRBJ1-5, with D perhaps TRBD1 (5 bases). The V end was cut by 1 base, the J end by 7 bases, with 11 bases between. CDR1 and CDR2 (germline): SGHVS, FQNEAQ. The CDR3 has 14 amino acids.